The 28 T cell receptor beta chains given below trace back to one sample, sequenced in a study of T cells in Graves' hyperthyroidism and ophthalmopathy. The TCR beta CDR3 regions underwent amplification using RNA transcripts as the source. In the first-round RT-PCR of the TCR CDR3, the HTBI primer set was used. Via MiXCR, TCRdb re-called the multiplex PCR reads, giving one row per CDR3 protein. The top ten hold more than 15% of the sample, which has about 560,000 distinct CDR3 sequences, around 15% seen once. The specimen sequenced was blood. These receptors were taken from a woman aged 18-35 years with Graves' hyperthyroidism.

This clonotype was counted many times. The chain couples TRBV29-1 to TRBJ2-3; 7 bases are shared with TRBD2. Germline values: CDR1 SQVTM, CDR2 ANQGSEA. V shed 0 bases, J shed 2 bases, and the junction held 8 bases outside the gene matches. CDR3 length equals 16 residues. The CDR3 region has the DNA TGCAGCGTTGAAGATTGGTCGCGGGGGATCACAGATACGCAGTATTTT. This translates into CSVEDWSRGITDTQYF.

This clonotype was seen ten or more times. At one boundary the junction diverges from the germline segment, which might be a read error. This sequence joins TRBV5-1 and TRBJ2-7; 7 bases agree with TRBD1. The CDR3 has 14 amino acids. The germline V gene encodes CDR1 SGHRS and CDR2 YFSETQ. The CDR3 sequence is CASSLRQGPYEQYF. For the CDR3, the DNA is TGTGCCAGCAGTTTACGACAGGGTCCCTACGAGCAGTACTTC. The whole variable domain, filled in from reference TRBV5-1 and TRBJ2-7, reads KAGVTQTPRYLIKTRGQQVTLSCSPISGHRSVSWYQQTPGQGLQFLFEYFSETQRNKGNFPGRFSGRQFSNSRSEMNVSTLELGDSALYLCASSLRQGPYEQYFGPGTRLTVT.

This clonotype was seen many times. CDR3 nucleotides: TGTGCCAGCGGCGCGGCCGGGGAGCTGTTTTTT. Protein sequence: CASGAAGELFF. V is TRBV7-2 and J is TRBJ2-2; D not certain. Germline-derived CDR1 and CDR2 are SGHTA and FQGNSA. The V gene lost 8 bases and the J gene lost 6 bases, with 7 bases spanning the gap. This CDR3 spans 11 amino acids. The whole variable domain, filled in from reference TRBV7-2 and TRBJ2-2, reads GAGVSQSPSNKVTEKGKDVELRCDPISGHTALYWYRQSLGQGLEFLIYFQGNSAPDKSGLPSDRFSAERTGGSVSTLTIQRTQQEDSAVYLCASGAAGELFFGEGSRLTVL.

This clonotype was seen at least ten times. The gene calls are TRBV18 and TRBJ1-1; TRBD1 is a possible D gene (5 bases). The CDR3 spans 14 residues. Germline CDR1 and CDR2: KGHSH and LQKENI. With 8 bases removed from V and 0 bases from J, the gap between germline ends came to 13 bases. CDR3 bases: TGTGCCAGCACCCGGGGGAACATGAACACTGAAGCTTTCTTT. This translates into CASTRGNMNTEAFF.

This chain connects TRBV2 to TRBJ2-5; TRBD1 matches 7 bases. J lost 5 bases, V lost 6 bases, and 9 bases had no gene match. Looked up from germline, CDR1 is SNHLY and CDR2 is FYNNEI. The CDR3 consists of 14 residues. The DNA for the CDR3 is TGTGCCAGCAGAGAGCTGACAGGGACGGAGACCCAGTACTTC. Encoded protein: CASRELTGTETQYF. Supplemented by reference TRBV2 and TRBJ2-5, the full variable domain reads EPEVTQTPSHQVTQMGQEVILRCVPISNHLYFYWYRQILGQKVEFLVSFYNNEISEKSEIFDDQFSVERPDGSNFTLKIRSTKLEDSAMYFCASRELTGTETQYFGPGTRLLVL.

This clonotype was recorded at least ten times. J is TRBJ2-1 and V is TRBV20-1; 12 bases are a match to TRBD2. The CDR3 sequence is 14 residues long. The germline CDR1 and CDR2 sequences are DFQATT and SNEGSKA (reference sequence). V shed 3 bases, J shed 8 bases, and the junction held 5 bases outside the gene matches. The CDR3 sequence: CSASTTSGSDEQFF. The CDR3 DNA reads TGCAGTGCTAGTACGACTAGCGGGAGTGATGAGCAGTTCTTC.

The chain employs TRBV3-1 and TRBJ2-5, with 7 nucleotides matching TRBD2. Losses at the gene ends were 4 bases for V and 7 bases for J; bases not matched to a gene: 9. Germline CDR1 reads LGHDT; CDR2 reads YNNKEL (reference sequence). The CDR3 contains 14 residues. CDR3 DNA: TGTGCCAGCAGCCGCCGACTAGCTTTGGGGACCCAGTACTTC. This encodes CASSRRLALGTQYF.

The sample holds one count of this clonotype. V is TRBV20-1 and J is TRBJ1-1; 8 bases map to TRBD1. The germline V gene has CDR1 DFQATT and CDR2 SNEGSKA (reference sequence). CDR3 length equals 13 residues. The junction had 6 bases not matched to a gene; V was cut back by 6 bases and J by 3 bases. The CDR3 DNA sequence: TGCAGTGCGCGACAGGGGCGGGACACTGAAGCTTTCTTT. This encodes CSARQGRDTEAFF.

This clonotype was detected many times. The V and J genes are TRBV6-2 or TRBV6-3 and TRBJ2-5; TRBD1 matches 7 bases. The germline gives CDR1 MNHEY, CDR2 SVGEGT. V lost 2 bases to trimming and J lost 3 bases; unmatched junction nucleotides: 9. The CDR3 runs to 16 residues. The CDR3: CASSYEPGQTKETQYF. The DNA for the CDR3 is TGTGCCAGCAGTTACGAACCGGGACAGACAAAAGAGACCCAGTACTTC.

This clonotype showed up just a few times. This rearrangement joins TRBV10-3 to TRBJ2-7; 7 nucleotides line up with TRBD2. The CDR3 is 14 residues long. V trimming: 5 bases; J trimming: 2 bases; junction bases outside the gene matches: 6. Germline CDR1 ENHRY, CDR2 SYGVKD. CDR3 coding DNA: TGTGCCATCAGTTCAGCTAGCGGTGCCTACGAGCAGTACTTC. Amino acids: CAISSASGAYEQYF.

This clonotype was seen many times. V usage is TRBV5-1 and J usage is TRBJ1-3; D gene unclear. The CDR3 contains 17 residues. Germline V gene data show CDR1 as SGHRS and CDR2 as YFSETQ. The ends were cut back, 0 bases at V and 7 bases at J, with 20 bases in the middle. The CDR3: CASSLAWRHWLRNTIYF. CDR3 DNA: TGCGCCAGCAGCTTGGCGTGGAGACACTGGCTACGGAACACCATATATTTT. The complete variable domain, with remaining parts taken from reference TRBV5-1 and TRBJ1-3, reads KAGVTQTPRYLIKTRGQQVTLSCSPISGHRSVSWYQQTPGQGLQFLFEYFSETQRNKGNFPGRFSGRQFSNSRSEMNVSTLELGDSALYLCASSLAWRHWLRNTIYFGEGSWLTVV.

On this clonotype: The junction does not match germline at one end; this may be a read error. The genes are TRBV28 and TRBJ1-5, with TRBD1 as a possible D gene (5 bases). Germline V gives CDR1 MDHEN, CDR2 SYDVKM. CDR3 length: 15 residues. Here the CDR3 reads CVSSIGGGGNQPQHF. DNA of the CDR3: TGTGTCAGCTCTATCGGGGGGGGGGGCAATCAGCCCCAGCATTTT. Filled out from reference TRBV28 and TRBJ1-5, the complete variable domain reads DVKVTQSSRYLVKRTGEKVFLECVQDMDHENMFWYRQDPGLGLRLIYFSYDVKMKEKGDIPEGYSVSREKKERFSLILESASTNQTSMYLCVSSIGGGGNQPQHFGDGTRLSIL.

This clonotype was seen only a few times. The chain has TRBV20-1 and TRBJ2-1; D is ambiguous. Germline CDR1 is DFQATT and CDR2 is SNEGSKA (reference sequence). CDR3 length: 16 amino acids. V was pared by 1 base and J by 0 bases, with 13 bases between. Written as DNA, the CDR3 is TGCAGTGCTAGAGGGGTTTCGGGTTACTCCTACAATGAGCAGTTCTTC. Translated: CSARGVSGYSYNEQFF.

The V call is TRBV7-9, the J call TRBJ1-3; D is uncertain. Germline CDR1 is SEHNR and CDR2 is FQNEAQ (reference sequence). CDR3 length: 12 amino acids. V was pared by 2 bases and J by 8 bases, with 7 bases between. CDR3 DNA sequence: TGTGCCAGCAGCTTAAGGGTCGACACCATATATTTT. The encoded protein is CASSLRVDTIYF.

The table lists this clonotype with many counts. This chain links TRBV10-3 with TRBJ2-5; D might be TRBD1 (6 bases). Germline CDR1 and CDR2: ENHRY and SYGVKD. This CDR3 is built from 17 residues. Trimming shortened V by 4 bases and J by 0 bases, and 18 bases separated the two germline ends. This CDR3 reads CAISGTTGTNYQETQYF. The CDR3 DNA reads TGTGCCATCAGTGGGACCACCGGGACAAACTACCAAGAGACCCAGTACTTC.

This clonotype was seen ten or more times. V is TRBV2 and J is TRBJ2-5; D remains unclear. Germline values: CDR1 SNHLY, CDR2 FYNNEI. This CDR3 has 12 amino acids. The ends were cut back, 5 bases at V and 5 bases at J, with 9 bases in the middle. Here the CDR3 reads CASSPTWETQYF. CDR3 sequence (DNA): TGTGCCAGCAGTCCGACTTGGGAGACCCAGTACTTC.

This clonotype was detected only a few times. The chain couples TRBV4-3 to TRBJ1-6, with 8 bases that match TRBD1. Unmatched junction bases numbered 11, after V lost 2 bases and J lost 8 bases. The germline gives CDR1 LGHNA, CDR2 YSLEER. The CDR3 extends over 17 amino acids. This CDR3 is CASSQFSAGQGDSPLHF. Written as DNA, the CDR3 is TGCGCCAGCAGCCAATTTAGCGCAGGACAGGGAGATTCACCCCTCCACTTT.

The J gene is TRBJ2-7, the V gene TRBV5-4, with 12 bases aligning to TRBD1. Trimming took 5 bases from V and 6 from J; bases not matched to a gene: 9. This CDR3 is built from 15 residues. Per germline, CDR1 SGHNT and CDR2 YYREEE (reference sequence). CDR3 nucleotide sequence: TGTGCCAGCAGTCCCACCGGGACAGGGGGCCTCGAGCAGTACTTC. Amino acid sequence: CASSPTGTGGLEQYF.

The chain recombines TRBV29-1 with TRBJ2-7, with D hard to call. Germline V CDR1 and CDR2: SQVTM, ANQGSEA. V was pared by 1 base and J by 4 bases, with 11 bases between. CDR3 length: 13 residues. CDR3 loop: CSVEVPGYYEQYF. For the CDR3, the DNA is TGCAGCGTTGAAGTCCCCGGGTATTACGAGCAGTACTTC.

This clonotype was seen many times. The rearrangement links TRBV6-8 to TRBJ2-7; 9 nucleotides match TRBD2. Germline V lookup: CDR1 MNHGY, CDR2 SAAAGT. V trimming: 0 bases; J trimming: 1 base; junction bases outside the gene matches: 7. CDR3 size: 17 residues. In DNA, the CDR3 is TGTGCCAGCAGTTACTCGAGGTCGAGCGGGGGGTCCTACGAGCAGTACTTC. Residues: CASSYSRSSGGSYEQYF.

The rearrangement links TRBV5-6 to TRBJ2-3; weak D call: TRBD2 (5 bases). V gave up 3 bases and J gave up 10 bases, with 12 bases separating them. This CDR3 region has 12 residues. Germline CDR1 reads SGHDT; CDR2 reads YYEEEE. CDR3 sequence: CASSSGIWAQYF. The CDR3 nucleotides read TGTGCCAGCAGCTCGGGGATTTGGGCGCAGTATTTT. The full variable domain, rest sourced from reference TRBV5-6 and TRBJ2-3, is DAGVTQSPTHLIKTRGQQVTLRCSPKSGHDTVSWYQQALGQGPQFIFQYYEEEERQRGNFPDRFSGHQFPNYSSELNVNALLLGDSALYLCASSSGIWAQYFGPGTRLTVL.

Many counts were recorded for this clonotype. The chain is built from TRBV12-3 or TRBV12-4 and TRBJ1-6; D is ambiguous. With 6 bases removed from V and 5 bases from J, the gap between germline ends came to 8 bases. CDR3 length: 13 residues. The CDR3 nucleotides are TGTGCCAGCAGGGGATGGAATAATTCACCCCTCCACTTT. Its translation: CASRGWNNSPLHF.

This clonotype was detected a few times. The V call is TRBV2, the J call TRBJ1-2; possible D gene TRBD1, 5 bases. CDR3 size: 14 residues. V was pared by 4 bases and J by 7 bases, with 16 bases between. Germline CDR1 is SNHLY and CDR2 is FYNNEI. CDR3 nucleotide sequence: TGTGCCAGCAGTGGCCTCCAGGGTCGGGCTGGCTACACCTTC. Encoded protein: CASSGLQGRAGYTF.

With respect to this clonotype: This may come from a read error, since a much larger clone is one base off. The chain couples TRBV11-2 to TRBJ2-3; 12 bases fit TRBD2. The CDR3 is made up of 16 amino acids. Germline-derived CDR1 and CDR2 are SGHAT and FQNNGV. DNA of the CDR3: TGTGCCAACAGCTTAGCTAGCGGGAGGGCCAAAGATACGCAGTATTTT. It is translated as CANSLASGRAKDTQYF.

This clonotype has a count of ten or more. The chain recombines TRBV5-1 with TRBJ2-3, with D possibly TRBD1 on 5 matching bases. The CDR3 runs 15 residues. The ends were cut back, 0 bases at V and 4 bases at J, with 12 bases in the middle. Germline V gene sequence: CDR1 SGHRS, CDR2 YFSETQ. CDR3 in amino acids: CASSLDRSGADTQYF. The DNA for the CDR3 is TGCGCCAGCAGCTTGGACAGGTCGGGCGCAGATACGCAGTATTTT.

This clonotype was detected a few times. This sequence joins TRBV4-1 and TRBJ2-1, with 8 bases aligning to TRBD2. Germline CDR1 reads MGHRA; CDR2 reads YSYEKL. CDR3 length equals 15 residues. Trimming at V came to 3 bases and at J to 9 bases, leaving 10 bases not matched to a gene. The CDR3 region is CASSHTSGSFGEQFF. CDR3 bases: TGCGCCAGCAGCCATACCAGCGGGAGTTTCGGTGAGCAGTTCTTC.

This clonotype has ten or more counts. This chain links TRBV3-1 with TRBJ1-6; the match to TRBD1 covers 9 bases. The CDR3 sequence is 14 residues long. Losses at the gene ends were 10 bases for V and 3 bases for J; bases not matched to a gene: 4. Germline CDR1 and CDR2: LGHDT and YNNKEL (reference sequence). In DNA form, the CDR3 reads TGTGCCACCAGGGGACAGGGCTATAATTCACCCCTCCACTTT. Encoded protein: CATRGQGYNSPLHF.

This clonotype was recorded a few times. The rearrangement links TRBV10-3 to TRBJ2-1, with D maybe TRBD1 (6 bases). The ends were cut back, 5 bases at V and 1 base at J, with 12 bases in the middle. The CDR3 extends over 15 amino acids. Per germline, CDR1 ENHRY and CDR2 SYGVKD. The DNA for the CDR3 is TGTGCCATCAGTAGCCTGGACAGTTCCTACAATGAGCAGTTCTTC. This sequence encodes CAISSLDSSYNEQFF.